The 6 T cell receptor beta chains presented below share a single source sample, sequenced in a study of response to subunit inactivated influenza vaccine. Each CDR3 protein is one row after TCRdb ran MiXCR on the RT-PCR reads. There are 490,000 or so distinct CDR3 sequences in the sample; roughly 8.2% occur only once, and 10% to 15% lies in the top ten. This specimen was PBMCs from blood, taken about 23 months after vaccination. The receptor source for this set is a man aged 50 to 69 who received an inactivated influenza vaccine.

This clonotype was seen a handful of times. Written as DNA, the CDR3 is TGTGCCAGCTCACCATCTTTTCGGGGGGGCCAAGAGACCCAGTACTTC. It codes for CASSPSFRGGQETQYF. This chain connects TRBV18 to TRBJ2-5, with 8 bases identical to TRBD2. Trimming cost V 2 bases and J 1 base; bases outside gene matches: 6. CDR3 length: 16 residues. CDR1 KGHSH and CDR2 LQKENI come from the germline V gene.

This sequence joins TRBV4-1 and TRBJ2-7; D not certain. Germline lookup yields CDR1 MGHRA and CDR2 YSYEKL. Trimming shortened V by 3 bases and J by 3 bases, and 9 bases separated the two germline ends. This CDR3 spans 13 amino acids. The CDR3 bases are TGCGCCAGCAGCCAGGCACGCAACTACGAGCAGTACTTC. Translation: CASSQARNYEQYF.

Many counts were recorded for this clonotype. The V call is TRBV20-1, the J call TRBJ2-5, with D tentatively TRBD2 (5 bases). Trimming took 3 bases from V and 7 from J, leaving 15 bases between them. Germline V gene data show CDR1 as DFQATT and CDR2 as SNEGSKA (reference sequence). The length of the CDR3 is 13 residues. This chain's CDR3 is CSASGASPATQYF. The CDR3 nucleotides read TGCAGTGCTAGCGGAGCTAGCCCAGCGACCCAGTACTTC.

This clonotype was detected only a few times. The chain has TRBV20-1 and TRBJ2-5; D could derive from TRBD1 or TRBD2 (5 bases each). Germline V gene lookup returns CDR1 DFQATT and CDR2 SNEGSKA (reference sequence). Deletions cut 1 base from V and 4 bases from J, with 16 bases between. The CDR3 is 15 amino acids. The CDR3 bases are TGCAGTGCTAGAGGCCGGGGCATCACTCCAGAGACCCAGTACTTC. This codes for CSARGRGITPETQYF.

The chain links TRBV19 to TRBJ1-1; the D gene is possibly TRBD1 (6 bases). From germline, CDR1 is LNHDA and CDR2 SQIVND (reference sequence). The CDR3 runs to 14 residues. V lost 6 bases and J lost 1, with 12 bases in between. For the CDR3, the DNA is TGTGCCAGTAGCGAGGACAGACGGAACACTGAAGCTTTCTTT. It is translated as CASSEDRRNTEAFF.

This clonotype showed up just a few times. The chain combines TRBV27 with TRBJ1-5, with D uncertain. Germline CDR1 is MNHEY and CDR2 is SMNVEV (reference sequence). This CDR3 contains 18 residues. With 5 bases removed from V and 0 bases from J, the gap between germline ends came to 20 bases. CDR3 in amino acids: CASSPWAVRSDSNQPQHF. As DNA, the CDR3 is TGTGCCAGCAGTCCGTGGGCAGTTCGATCAGATAGCAATCAGCCCCAGCATTTT.